This T cell receptor (beta chain) was profiled in a study of T cells after yellow fever vaccination. The study, taken as a whole, reports: Any FACS-sorted repertoire could hold abundant clonotypes that contaminate it from the bulk population.

They built TCR cDNA with 5'RACE template switching, a step that put in a universal primer site and UMIs. TCRdb passed the 5' RACE reads through MiXCR, listing each CDR3 protein once. Here the sample spans about 400,000 distinct CDR3 sequences, 6.2% being singletons. Germline V gene lookup returns CDR1 SGHTA and CDR2 FQGNSA. The V and J ends lost 1 base and 5 bases respectively, with 11 bases between them. This CDR3 contains 14 residues. The table lists this clonotype with many counts. As yet, its antigen is unknown. The receptor's source is a man aged 25 to 40 who received the YFV17D yellow fever vaccine. This sample comprised PBMCs, obtained 5 days after the yellow fever booster vaccination. This sequence joins TRBV7-2 and TRBJ1-1; no clear D. The CDR3 region is CASSLVALGTEAFF. The CDR3 nucleotides read TGTGCCAGCAGCTTAGTTGCCCTAGGAACTGAAGCTTTCTTT.